This TCR beta chain derives from a study of T-cell reconstitution after alpha-beta-depleted transplantation in children. Whole-study results and caveats: Expanded clones from the graft, numbering several hundred, reportedly supplied alpha-beta T cells about two months after transplant.

Germline assignment: CDR1 SNHLY and CDR2 FYNNEI. V lost 6 bases, J lost 1 base, and 13 bases lay in between. The CDR3 consists of 16 residues. Turning to this clonotype: Its antigen is not known.

Using unique molecular identifiers, the investigators prepared the TCRbeta library. TCRdb passed the PCR reads through MiXCR, listing each CDR3 protein once. The sample lists fewer than 1 million distinct CDR3 sequences; roughly 15% were seen once. The V gene is TRBV2, the J gene TRBJ2-6; the D gene is possibly TRBD1 (5 bases). This TCR came from a male patient between 10 and 17 years old who had a stem cell transplant for acute lymphoblastic leukemia, so the T cells may come from the graft donor. Material: PBMCs, mostly from graft donor cells, obtained 360 days after TCRalphabeta/CD19-depleted stem cell transplant. This chain's CDR3 is CASREWGTSGANVLTF. CDR3 in DNA: TGTGCCAGCAGGGAATGGGGCACGTCTGGGGCCAACGTCCTGACTTTC.